The clone carrying this T cell receptor (beta chain) was observed a handful of times. The antigen is not known. The CDR3 is 13 residues long. V gave up 5 bases and J gave up 7 bases; unmatched junction bases: 6. In germline, CDR1 is DFQATT, CDR2 SNEGSKA (reference sequence). Production of TCR cDNA was by 5'RACE template switching, which also added a universal primer site and UMIs. One entry per CDR3 protein results from TCRdb running MiXCR on the 5' RACE reads. The sample lists around 230,000 distinct CDR3 sequences; approximately 6.8% were seen once. This specimen belongs to a study of T cells after yellow fever vaccination. Study-wide findings and caveats: The presence of abundant clonotypes contaminating from the bulk population was possible in FACS-sorted repertoires.

The source is a man younger than 40 who received the YFV17D yellow fever vaccine. This specimen consisted of CD4+ T cells sorted from PBMCs, obtained on the day of the yellow fever booster vaccination. This chain links TRBV20-1 with TRBJ2-2; 8 nucleotides agree with TRBD2. CDR3 in DNA: TGCAGTGCTGAGCGGGAGCGCTTCGGGGAGCTGTTTTTT. Protein product: CSAERERFGELFF.